One sample yielded the 2 T cell receptor beta chains listed below, sequenced in a study of CD8+ T cells in alopecia areata. Extraction and reverse transcription of RNA yielded cDNA as the sequencing template. Profiling relied on immunoSEQ multiplex PCR, and the TCRdb table lists in-frame clones only, not all of them. The sample comprises about 130,000 clones, roughly 50% of which are singletons, and approximately 15% rests with the top ten. The treatment is: oral pan-JAK inhibitor, 5-10 mg twice daily. This specimen was CD8+ T cells sorted from blood, taken at week 4, from a patient treated with tofacitinib. These receptors were obtained from a human donor with alopecia areata.

This clone has more than one count but fewer than ten. The gene calls are TRBV29-1 and TRBJ2-7; 10 positions match TRBD2. V gave up 0 bases and J gave up 2 bases; unmatched junction bases: 1. CDR1 and CDR2 from the germline V gene are SQVTM and ANQGSEA. The CDR3 contains 14 residues. CDR3 nucleotide sequence: TGCAGCGTTGAAGAACTAGCGGGGACCTACGAGCAGTACTTC. As protein: CSVEELAGTYEQYF.

V usage is TRBV29-1 and J usage is TRBJ1-2, with TRBD1 matching 10 bases. Germline CDR1 reads SQVTM; CDR2 reads ANQGSEA. The CDR3 is made up of 13 amino acids. V lost 7 bases and J lost 3; bases outside the gene matches: 5. The CDR3 is CSGRDRGDYGYTF. Here the CDR3 DNA reads TGCAGCGGCCGGGACAGGGGAGACTATGGCTACACCTTC. The variable domain in full, completed from reference TRBV29-1 and TRBJ1-2, reads SAVISQKPSRDICQRGTSLTIQCQVDSQVTMMFWYRQQPGQSLTLIATANQGSEATYESGFVIDKFPISRPNLTFSTLTVSNMSPEDSSIYLCSGRDRGDYGYTFGSGTRLTVV.